This entry is about one TCR beta chain. The CDR3 extends over 13 amino acids. The ends were cut back, 1 base at V and 4 bases at J, with 8 bases in the middle. CDR1 is SEHNR, CDR2 FQNEAQ, per germline (reference sequence). This entry belongs to a study of blood T cell repertoires in COVID-19. Whole-study context: The United States, Italy and Spain supplied acute and convalescent COVID-19 samples. Nucleic acid was either cDNA or gDNA, and it came from T cells, B-cell-depleted T cells, or PBMCs.

Per the original data handling: Reference gene primer amplification gave nucleated cell count estimates. Generated by immunoSEQ multiplex PCR, the TCRdb table keeps only in-frame clones and is missing some. That table supplies the V and J calls and clone size; D and trimming were determined from the DNA. The table shows over 200,000 clones, with over 75% occurring only once. The rearrangement links TRBV7-9 to TRBJ2-7, with D uncertain. Sequencing was performed on peripheral blood. The origin of this receptor is a middle-aged man with active or convalescent COVID-19. The CDR3 sequence: CASSLESLYEQYF. CDR3 coding DNA: TGTGCCAGCAGCTTAGAGTCACTGTACGAGCAGTACTTC.